This TCR beta chain stems from a study of blood T cell repertoires in COVID-19. For the study at large: COVID-19 samples, acute and convalescent, were from the United States, Italy and Spain. Sample material is recorded as cDNA or gDNA derived from T cells, B-cell-depleted T cells, or PBMCs.

Repertoires were generated with immunoSEQ multiplex PCR, while TCRdb's copy carries only in-frame clones and drops some. The sample lists approximately 150,000 clones, about 82% seen once, with over 8% in the top ten. The CDR3 is 15 amino acids. Germline V lookup: CDR1 KGHDR, CDR2 SFDVKD. With 3 bases removed from V and 2 bases from J, the gap between germline ends came to 13 bases. Sequenced material: peripheral blood. The TCR sequence derives from a woman aged 60-75 years with acute or convalescent COVID-19. This chain connects TRBV24-1 to TRBJ2-7; tentative D call: TRBD1 (6 bases). CDR3 DNA: TGTGCCACCAGTGATGAGGACAGTACCCCCTACGAGCAGTACTTC. Translation: CATSDEDSTPYEQYF.